This paragraph reports one T cell receptor beta chain. Its matching antigen is unknown. The sample belongs to a study of cytomegalovirus exposure and HLA in healthy donors. The repertoire was sequenced with immunoSEQ multiplex PCR; TCRdb's copy has only in-frame clones and lacks some. The sample includes about 180,000 clones, around nine tenths of them seen just once. Overall study findings and caveats: A subsequent analysis found that TCR clusters from the first cohort also tended to co-occur in the approximately 130 validation repertoires, with 90% to 95% of cluster scores above 0. The authors confirmed in vitro that three CMV-associated chains were specific for CMV antigens. Rare sequences made up most TCRs, while some public TCRs were found in many donors.

Sequenced input: PBMCs. The origin of this receptor is a woman under 40 in good health and CMV-seronegative.

In DNA form, the CDR3 reads TGTGCCAGCAGGACCGGGACAGGGTTAACCGGGGAGCTGTTTTTT. The encoded protein is CASRTGTGLTGELFF. The V call is TRBV27, the J call TRBJ2-2, with TRBD1 identical over 9 bases. The ends lost 6 bases at V and 5 bases at J; junction bases unmatched: 7. The CDR3 totals 15 residues. Germline CDR1 MNHEY, CDR2 SMNVEV (reference sequence).